This entry lists 21 T cell receptor beta chains sequenced from one sample in a study of identical twins. MiXCR, run by TCRdb on the 5' RACE reads, gives a single entry per CDR3 protein. The sample contains just under 550,000 distinct CDR3 sequences, nearly 15% of which appear only once. A further study also used this sample, focusing on yellow fever vaccine responses in identical twins.

Sequencing was performed on CD4+ T cells sorted from blood. The receptors shown here come from a young woman in good health.

This clonotype was observed many times. V usage is TRBV12-3 or TRBV12-4 and J usage is TRBJ2-7, with 7 bases matching TRBD2. CDR3 size: 16 residues. V gave up 4 bases and J gave up 0 bases; unmatched junction bases: 9. The CDR3 region is CASSSRTWTSSYEQYF. Here the CDR3 DNA reads TGTGCCAGCAGTTCTAGAACCTGGACTAGCTCCTACGAGCAGTACTTC.

The V gene is TRBV6-2 or TRBV6-3, the J gene TRBJ2-2; D is possibly TRBD2 (6 bases). V lost 2 bases, J lost 0 bases, and 16 bases lay in between. The CDR3 is 18 amino acids. Germline V lookup: CDR1 MNHEY, CDR2 SVGEGT. Written as DNA, the CDR3 is TGTGCCAGCAGTTACCCCTTGGGGGGAGCCGCGAACACCGGGGAGCTGTTTTTT. It translates to CASSYPLGGAANTGELFF.

In this sample, this clonotype turned up many times. V and J are TRBV12-5 and TRBJ2-7, with D maybe TRBD2 (7 bases). This CDR3 spans 15 amino acids. Germline-derived CDR1 and CDR2 are LGHNT and FRNRAP. Between the trimmed V and J ends, which lost 6 bases and 0 bases, there was a span of 15 bases. The DNA of the CDR3 is TGTGCTAGTGGGGGAGGGGGAGGGATCTCCTACGAGCAGTACTTC. It encodes CASGGGGGISYEQYF. The full variable domain, rest sourced from reference TRBV12-5 and TRBJ2-7, is DARVTQTPRHKVTEMGQEVTMRCQPILGHNTVFWYRQTMMQGLELLAYFRNRAPLDDSGMPKDRFSAEMPDATLATLKIQPSEPRDSAVYFCASGGGGGISYEQYFGPGTRLTVT.

This clonotype turned up a few times. This rearrangement joins TRBV11-2 to TRBJ2-5, with 10 nucleotides matching TRBD2. The CDR3 is 17 residues long. The J segment lost 2 bases and the V segment lost 5 bases, leaving 11 bases of the junction unmatched. The germline gives CDR1 SGHAT, CDR2 FQNNGV. Written as DNA, the CDR3 is TGTGCCAGCAGCCCTAGGATAGCGGGGGGCCATCAAGAGACCCAGTACTTC. As protein: CASSPRIAGGHQETQYF.

The V gene is TRBV10-3, the J gene TRBJ2-3; TRBD2 agrees at 11 bases. Trimming took 9 bases from V and 4 from J; bases not matched to a gene: 9. CDR1 and CDR2 (germline): ENHRY, SYGVKD. The CDR3 is 15 residues long. CDR3 amino acids: CAISPSGGLPDTQYF. In DNA, the CDR3 is TGTGCCATTAGCCCTAGCGGGGGGCTTCCAGATACGCAGTATTTT.

This clonotype was counted between two and nine times. The J gene is TRBJ2-1, the V gene TRBV25-1; no firm D call. Germline assignment: CDR1 MGHDK and CDR2 SYGVNS. There are 11 residues in the CDR3. The V and J ends lost 2 bases and 11 bases respectively, with 7 bases between them. CDR3: CASSENEKQFF. Written as DNA, the CDR3 is TGTGCCAGCAGTGAAAATGAAAAGCAGTTCTTC.

The chain employs TRBV14 and TRBJ1-1, with unresolved D. V lost 4 bases and J lost 0, with 15 bases in between. This CDR3 is 16 amino acids long. Looked up from germline, CDR1 is SGHDN and CDR2 is FVKESK. The CDR3 loop is CASSPRKRTMNTEAFF. For the CDR3, the DNA is TGTGCCAGCAGCCCCAGAAAGAGAACGATGAACACTGAAGCTTTCTTT.

This clonotype was counted many times. The chain combines TRBV10-3 with TRBJ2-7; perhaps TRBD2 as D (6 bases). V lost 3 bases, J lost 2 bases, and 8 bases lay in between. CDR1 and CDR2 (germline): ENHRY, SYGVKD. The CDR3 has 13 amino acids. This CDR3 is CAISDREAYEQYF. The CDR3 bases are TGTGCCATCAGTGACAGGGAGGCCTACGAGCAGTACTTC.

This clonotype was found a few times. The CDR3 reads CASSTGQANTGELFF. The CDR3 DNA sequence: TGCGCCAGCAGCACCGGACAGGCGAACACCGGGGAGCTGTTTTTT. The chain is built from TRBV5-1 and TRBJ2-2; 7 bases map to TRBD1. CDR3 size: 15 residues. The germline CDR1 and CDR2 sequences are SGHRS and YFSETQ. Trimming took 4 bases from V and 0 from J; bases not matched to a gene: 3. The whole variable domain, filled in from reference TRBV5-1 and TRBJ2-2, reads KAGVTQTPRYLIKTRGQQVTLSCSPISGHRSVSWYQQTPGQGLQFLFEYFSETQRNKGNFPGRFSGRQFSNSRSEMNVSTLELGDSALYLCASSTGQANTGELFFGEGSRLTVL.

At least ten counts were recorded for this clonotype. The chain uses TRBV5-1 and TRBJ2-4; 7 bases agree with TRBD2. This CDR3 is built from 15 residues. Germline V gives CDR1 SGHRS, CDR2 YFSETQ. The V gene end was trimmed by 4 bases and the J gene end by 5 bases; junction bases not matched to a gene: 9. The CDR3 loop is CASSLSGARENIQYF. CDR3 nucleotides: TGCGCCAGCAGCCTGAGCGGGGCCAGGGAAAACATTCAGTACTTC.

This clonotype was counted at least ten times. Written as DNA, the CDR3 is TGTGCCAGCAGTCCGGAGACAGTTTTAAAAAACATTCAGTACTTC. Residues: CASSPETVLKNIQYF. The genes are TRBV12-3 or TRBV12-4 and TRBJ2-4, with D perhaps TRBD1 (5 bases). Trimming cost V 5 bases and J 4 bases, with 15 bases left between them. The CDR3 is 15 residues long.

This clonotype has a handful of counts. The genes are TRBV20-1 and TRBJ2-1; D call uncertain. CDR1 and CDR2 from the germline V gene are DFQATT and SNEGSKA (reference sequence). This CDR3 comprises 17 residues. The germline V and J ends were trimmed by 0 bases and 0 bases, with 15 bases remaining between them. CDR3 in DNA: TGCAGTGCTAGAGATGGGCGCATACCAAGCTCCTACAATGAGCAGTTCTTC. Protein product: CSARDGRIPSSYNEQFF.

The gene calls are TRBV20-1 and TRBJ2-5, with D perhaps matching TRBD2 (6 bases). The germline CDR1 and CDR2 sequences are DFQATT and SNEGSKA (reference sequence). V lost 5 bases to trimming and J lost 4 bases, with 8 bases between them. This CDR3 spans 11 amino acids. The CDR3 nucleotides are TGCAGTGCTGAAGCGGGAGAGACCCAGTACTTC. As protein: CSAEAGETQYF.

This clonotype was counted only a few times. This rearrangement joins TRBV12-3 or TRBV12-4 to TRBJ1-2, with 8 bases that match TRBD1. CDR3 length equals 16 residues. The V gene end was trimmed by 3 bases and the J gene end by 4 bases; junction bases not matched to a gene: 10. The CDR3 DNA reads TGTGCCAGCAGTTTGGGACAGGCCGGGGGCGGCTATGGCTACACCTTC. This codes for CASSLGQAGGGYGYTF.

This clonotype was seen only once. The V and J genes are TRBV10-3 and TRBJ2-7; 9 bases match TRBD1. The CDR3 has 12 amino acids. Germline assignment: CDR1 ENHRY and CDR2 SYGVKD. Trimming removed 10 bases from V and 4 bases from J; junction bases left unmatched: 5. The CDR3 nucleotides are TGTGCCACCAAGGGACAGGGATACGAGCAGTACTTC. Translating gives CATKGQGYEQYF.

This clonotype has only a few counts. The chain employs TRBV10-3 and TRBJ2-2; 8 nucleotides line up with TRBD2. CDR3 length: 19 amino acids. CDR1 ENHRY and CDR2 SYGVKD come from the germline V gene. V was clipped by 0 bases and J by 10 bases; unmatched bases: 19. The DNA of the CDR3 is TGTGCCATCAGTGAGTCGGTAGGAAGCGGGGGACGCTCGGTTAAGGAGCTGTTTTTT. Protein: CAISESVGSGGRSVKELFF.

The sample holds many counts of this clonotype. The rearrangement links TRBV3-1 to TRBJ1-1; D remains ambiguous. The CDR3 extends over 13 amino acids. Germline CDR1 LGHDT, CDR2 YNNKEL (reference sequence). V shed 2 bases and J shed 1 base, with 5 bases lying between them. In DNA, the CDR3 is TGTGCCAGCAGCCAAACGAGGAACACTGAAGCTTTCTTT. Translating gives CASSQTRNTEAFF. Full variable domain (outside the CDR3, taken from reference TRBV3-1 and TRBJ1-1): DTAVSQTPKYLVTQMGNDKSIKCEQNLGHDTMYWYKQDSKKFLKIMFSYNNKELIINETVPNRFSPKSPDKAHLNLHINSLELGDSAVYFCASSQTRNTEAFFGQGTRLTVV.

This clonotype was seen only a few times. This chain connects TRBV7-8 to TRBJ2-1; maybe TRBD1 (6 bases). V gave up 1 base and J gave up 8 bases, with 15 bases separating them. Germline values: CDR1 SGHVS, CDR2 FQNEAQ. This CDR3 has 15 residues. Here the CDR3 reads CASSLGQAQNHEQFF. The CDR3 DNA is TGTGCCAGCAGCTTAGGACAGGCTCAGAACCATGAGCAGTTCTTC.

V and J are TRBV28 and TRBJ2-4; TRBD1 agrees at 9 bases. The CDR3 is 15 amino acids. The V gene end was trimmed by 10 bases and the J gene end by 10 bases; junction bases not matched to a gene: 17. Germline values: CDR1 MDHEN, CDR2 SYDVKM. CDR3 sequence reads: CATNDPGQGSWIQYF. In DNA, the CDR3 is TGTGCCACCAACGATCCGGGACAGGGTTCTTGGATTCAGTACTTC.

This chain uses TRBV10-3 with TRBJ1-1; D ambiguous. Germline V lookup: CDR1 ENHRY, CDR2 SYGVKD. V was shortened by 4 bases and J by 3 bases, with 9 bases between the two germline ends. This CDR3 is built from 13 residues. The CDR3 reads CAISATRDTEAFF. DNA of the CDR3: TGTGCCATCAGTGCCACCAGAGACACTGAAGCTTTCTTT.

This clonotype occurred a few times. The V gene is TRBV11-2, the J gene TRBJ2-3, with TRBD2 matching 9 bases. CDR3 length: 16 amino acids. V lost 5 bases to trimming and J lost 2 bases; unmatched junction nucleotides: 8. Germline CDR1 is SGHAT and CDR2 is FQNNGV. CDR3 amino acids: CASSPRTSVNTDTQYF. Here the CDR3 DNA reads TGTGCCAGCAGCCCCCGGACTAGCGTAAACACAGATACGCAGTATTTT. The entire variable domain, with the rest obtained from reference TRBV11-2 and TRBJ2-3, is as follows: EAGVAQSPRYKIIEKRQSVAFWCNPISGHATLYWYQQILGQGPKLLIQFQNNGVVDDSQLPKDRFSAERLKGVDSTLKIQPAKLEDSAVYLCASSPRTSVNTDTQYFGPGTRLTVL.